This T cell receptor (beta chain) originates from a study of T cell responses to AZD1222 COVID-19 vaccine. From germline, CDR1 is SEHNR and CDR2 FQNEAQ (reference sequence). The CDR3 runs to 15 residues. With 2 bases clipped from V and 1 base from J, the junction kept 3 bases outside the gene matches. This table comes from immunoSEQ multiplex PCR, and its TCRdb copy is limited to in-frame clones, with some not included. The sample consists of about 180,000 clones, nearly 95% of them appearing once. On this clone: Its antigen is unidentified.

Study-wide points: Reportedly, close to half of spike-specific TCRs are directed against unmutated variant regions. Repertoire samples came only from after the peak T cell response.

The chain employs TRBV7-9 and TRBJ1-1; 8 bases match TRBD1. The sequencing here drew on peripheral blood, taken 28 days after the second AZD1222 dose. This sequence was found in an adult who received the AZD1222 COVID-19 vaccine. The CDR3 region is CASSLQGQGNTEAFF. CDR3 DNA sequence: TGTGCCAGCAGCTTACAAGGACAGGGGAACACTGAAGCTTTCTTT.